The next 6 T cell receptor beta chains were all read from a single sample in a study of T cells in Graves' hyperthyroidism and ophthalmopathy. Authors of the study amplified TCR beta CDR3 regions from RNA transcripts. During a first-round RT-PCR of the TCR CDR3, the HTBI primer set was used. From the multiplex PCR reads, TCRdb called clonotypes with MiXCR, one entry per CDR3 protein. The table records 600,000 to 650,000 distinct CDR3 sequences, 15% to 20% of them present only once. The specimen sequenced was blood. The source is a woman aged 30 to 39 with Graves' hyperthyroidism.

This clonotype came up many times. The chain recombines TRBV6-1 with TRBJ2-7; no clear D. Germline V gene sequence: CDR1 MNHNS, CDR2 SASEGT. Trimming pared 6 bases from V and 3 bases from J, leaving 15 bases between. The CDR3 runs 14 residues. The CDR3 DNA sequence: TGTGCCAGCAGGCCCGTTCAGAAGTTCTACGAGCAGTACTTC. This sequence encodes CASRPVQKFYEQYF.

This sequence joins TRBV2 and TRBJ2-1; 11 nucleotides line up with TRBD2. This CDR3 has 14 residues. V was pared by 3 bases and J by 9 bases, with 4 bases of the junction left unmatched. Germline lookup yields CDR1 SNHLY and CDR2 FYNNEI. This chain's CDR3 is CASSDLLAGAEQFF. The CDR3 region has the DNA TGTGCCAGCAGTGATTTACTAGCGGGAGCTGAGCAGTTCTTC.

This clonotype was recorded many times. The rearrangement joins TRBV6-1 to TRBJ2-2; tentatively, D is TRBD2 (5 bases). CDR3 size: 14 residues. Trimming took off 8 bases at V and 3 bases at J, with 13 bases between the two ends. Per germline, CDR1 MNHNS and CDR2 SASEGT. CDR3 sequence (DNA): TGTGCCAGCTTAAGAGGGCGTGACACCGGGGAGCTGTTTTTT. Its translation: CASLRGRDTGELFF.

Of note for this clonotype: One junction end does not reproduce the germline sequence, and a read error may be involved. The chain employs TRBV5-1 and TRBJ2-7; D might be TRBD2 (5 bases). Germline CDR1 SGHRS, CDR2 YFSETQ. This CDR3 contains 12 residues. CDR3 region: CASSLPGREQHF. The CDR3 region has the DNA TGCGCCAGCAGCTTGCCGGGAAGAGAGCAGCACTTC.

This clonotype has just a few counts. The chain is built from TRBV7-2 and TRBJ1-1; maybe TRBD1 (5 bases). The CDR3 runs to 16 residues. Germline CDR1 reads SGHTA; CDR2 reads FQGNSA. Trimming cost V 1 base and J 3 bases, with 15 bases left between them. As DNA, the CDR3 is TGTGCCAGCAGCTTAGGGCGCCGGGGGTGGCACACTGAAGCTTTCTTT. It encodes CASSLGRRGWHTEAFF.

Notes on this clonotype: This may stem from a read error, because a much larger clone lies one nucleotide away. V gene TRBV24-1 combines with J gene TRBJ2-2; 7 bases are shared with TRBD1. This CDR3 spans 16 amino acids. Germline V gives CDR1 KGHDR, CDR2 SFDVKD. CDR3 nucleotides: TGTGCCACCAGTGAGTGGACAGGCACGAACATCGGGGAGCTGTTTTTT. Translation gives CATSEWTGTNIGELFF.